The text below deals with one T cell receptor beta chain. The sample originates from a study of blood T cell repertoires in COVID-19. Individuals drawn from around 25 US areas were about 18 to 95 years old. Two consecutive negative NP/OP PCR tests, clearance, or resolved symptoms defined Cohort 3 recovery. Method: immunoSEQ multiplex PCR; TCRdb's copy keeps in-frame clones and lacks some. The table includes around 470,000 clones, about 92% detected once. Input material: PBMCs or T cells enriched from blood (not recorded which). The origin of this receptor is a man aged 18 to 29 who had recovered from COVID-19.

CDR3 loop: CASSKRVNTGELFF. Here the CDR3 DNA reads TGTGCCAGTAGTAAGCGGGTGAACACCGGGGAGCTGTTTTTT. The chain has TRBV19 and TRBJ2-2; possibly TRBD2 for D (6 bases). The length of the CDR3 is 14 residues. The germline gives CDR1 LNHDA, CDR2 SQIVND (reference sequence). Between the trimmed V and J ends, which lost 4 bases and 1 base, there was a span of 7 bases. Using reference TRBV19 and TRBJ2-2 for the parts outside the CDR3, the full variable domain is DGGITQSPKYLFRKEGQNVTLSCEQNLNHDAMYWYRQDPGQGLRLIYYSQIVNDFQKGDIAEGYSVSREKKESFPLTVTSAQKNPTAFYLCASSKRVNTGELFFGEGSRLTVL.